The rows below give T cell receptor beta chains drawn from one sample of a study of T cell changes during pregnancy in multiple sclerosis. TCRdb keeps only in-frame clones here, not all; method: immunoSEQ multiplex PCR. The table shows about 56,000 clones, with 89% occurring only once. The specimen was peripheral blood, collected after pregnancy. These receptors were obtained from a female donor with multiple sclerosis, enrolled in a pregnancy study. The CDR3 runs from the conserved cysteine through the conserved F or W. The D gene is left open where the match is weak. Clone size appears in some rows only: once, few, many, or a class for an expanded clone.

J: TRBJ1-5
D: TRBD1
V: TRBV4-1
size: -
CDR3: CASSQSRWDRQSSNQPQHF
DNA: TGCGCCAGCAGCCAGTCCCGATGGGACAGGCAATCGAGCAATCAGCCCCAGCATTTT

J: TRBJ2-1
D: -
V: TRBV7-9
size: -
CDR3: CASSLAAYNEQFF
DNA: TGTGCCAGCAGCTTAGCGGCTTACAATGAGCAGTTCTTC

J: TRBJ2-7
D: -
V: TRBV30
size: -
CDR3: CAWGHQGMGYEQYF
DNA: TGTGCCTGGGGTCACCAGGGGATGGGGTACGAGCAGTACTTC

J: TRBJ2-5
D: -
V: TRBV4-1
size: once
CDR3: CASSPGVSPVRETQYF
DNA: TGCGCCAGCAGCCCCGGCGTGAGCCCTGTGAGGGAGACCCAGTACTTC

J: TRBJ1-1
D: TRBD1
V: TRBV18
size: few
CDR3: CASSRYRGGTEAFF
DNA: TGTGCCAGCTCACGTTACAGGGGAGGCACTGAAGCTTTCTTT

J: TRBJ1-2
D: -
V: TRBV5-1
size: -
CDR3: CASSPGRGSGGYTF
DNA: TGCGCCAGCAGCCCCGGGAGGGGGTCGGGTGGCTACACCTTC

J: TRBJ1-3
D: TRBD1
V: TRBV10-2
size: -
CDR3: CASSLGQPSGNTIYF
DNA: TGCGCCAGCAGCTTGGGACAGCCCTCTGGAAACACCATATATTTT

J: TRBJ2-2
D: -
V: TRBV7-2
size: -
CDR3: CASRRANTGELFF
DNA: TGTGCCAGCCGACGGGCGAACACCGGGGAGCTGTTTTTT

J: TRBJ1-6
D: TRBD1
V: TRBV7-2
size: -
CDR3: CASSLGRQGARSPLHF
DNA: TGTGCCAGCAGCTTAGGGAGACAGGGGGCACGATCACCCCTCCACTTT

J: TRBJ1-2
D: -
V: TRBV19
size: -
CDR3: CASTVRGAGGYTF
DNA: TGTGCCAGTACAGTGCGGGGGGCCGGTGGCTACACCTTC

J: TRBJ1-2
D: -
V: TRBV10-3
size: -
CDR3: CAITDLYGYTF
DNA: TGTGCCATTACAGATCTCTATGGCTACACCTTC

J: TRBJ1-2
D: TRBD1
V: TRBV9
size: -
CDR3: CASSDRGHSYGYTF
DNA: TGTGCCAGCAGCGACAGGGGCCACTCCTATGGCTACACCTTC

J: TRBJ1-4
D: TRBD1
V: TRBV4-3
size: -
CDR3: CASSQGTLRTGGGTNEKLFF
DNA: TGCGCCAGCAGCCAAGGGACTCTTAGGACAGGGGGAGGTACTAATGAAAAACTGTTTTTT

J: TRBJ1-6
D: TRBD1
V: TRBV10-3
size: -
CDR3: CAITRDSNSPLHF
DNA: TGTGCCATCACCCGGGACAGCAATTCACCCCTCCACTTT

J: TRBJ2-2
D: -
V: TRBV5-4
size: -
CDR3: CASSFNGELFF
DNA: TGTGCCAGCAGCTTCAACGGGGAGCTGTTTTTT

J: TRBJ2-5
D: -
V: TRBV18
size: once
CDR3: CASSTSPGKGQETQYF
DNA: TGTGCCAGCTCAACCTCACCGGGGAAAGGGCAAGAGACCCAGTACTTC

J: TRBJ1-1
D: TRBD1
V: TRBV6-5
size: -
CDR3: CASSPPGQGLTEAFF
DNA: TGTGCCAGCAGTCCTCCGGGACAGGGGCTAACTGAAGCTTTCTTT

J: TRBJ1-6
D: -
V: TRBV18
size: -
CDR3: CASSLLFPLHF
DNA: TGTGCCAGCTCCCTCCTATTCCCCCTCCACTTT

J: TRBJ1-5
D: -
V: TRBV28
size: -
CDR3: CASSLHRGGASQPQHF
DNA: TGTGCCAGCAGTTTACATCGAGGGGGGGCTAGTCAGCCCCAGCATTTT

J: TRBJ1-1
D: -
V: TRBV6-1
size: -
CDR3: CASSEGTDYTEAFF
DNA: TGTGCCAGCAGTGAAGGGACAGACTACACTGAAGCTTTCTTT

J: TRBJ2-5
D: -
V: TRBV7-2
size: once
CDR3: CASTIDQQGTQYF
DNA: TGTGCCAGCACCATCGACCAACAGGGGACCCAGTACTTC

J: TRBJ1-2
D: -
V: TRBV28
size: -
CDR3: CASSPLLGDNYGYTF
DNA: TGTGCCAGCAGTCCCCTCTTAGGAGATAACTATGGCTACACCTTC

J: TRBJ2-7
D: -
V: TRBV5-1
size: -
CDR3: CASSLAADNPEQYF
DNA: TGCGCCAGCAGCTTGGCTGCAGACAACCCCGAGCAGTACTTC

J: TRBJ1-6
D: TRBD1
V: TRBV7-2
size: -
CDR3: CASSLIGTGNSPLHF
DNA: TGTGCCAGCAGCTTAATAGGGACAGGGAATTCACCCCTCCACTTT

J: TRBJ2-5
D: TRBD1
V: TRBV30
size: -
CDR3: CAWSLTGGRETQYF
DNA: TGTGCCTGGAGTTTGACAGGGGGTAGGGAGACCCAGTACTTC

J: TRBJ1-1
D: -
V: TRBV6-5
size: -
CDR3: CASSYPTSSGITEAFF
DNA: TGTGCCAGCAGTTACCCGACGTCCTCAGGGATCACTGAAGCTTTCTTT

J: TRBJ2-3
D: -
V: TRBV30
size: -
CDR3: CAWNRAGGSTDTQYF
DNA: TGTGCCTGGAACCGGGCAGGGGGGAGCACAGATACGCAGTATTTT

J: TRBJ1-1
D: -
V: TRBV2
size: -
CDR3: CASSETANTEAFF
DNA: TGTGCCAGCAGTGAGACAGCGAACACTGAAGCTTTCTTT

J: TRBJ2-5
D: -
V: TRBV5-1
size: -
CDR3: CASSPPGTSQETQYF
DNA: TGCGCCAGCAGCCCTCCCGGGACTTCCCAAGAGACCCAGTACTTC

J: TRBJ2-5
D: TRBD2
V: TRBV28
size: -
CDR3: CASSPPPALAGTETQYF
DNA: TGTGCCAGCAGTCCCCCCCCCGCACTAGCGGGGACAGAGACCCAGTACTTC

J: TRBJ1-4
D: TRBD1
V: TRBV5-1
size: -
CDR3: CASSPGQVGYEKLFF
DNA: TGCGCCAGCAGCCCGGGACAGGTCGGATATGAAAAACTGTTTTTT

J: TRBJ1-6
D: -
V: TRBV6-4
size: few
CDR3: CASSDKSNSPLHF
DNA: TGTGCCAGCAGTGACAAGAGTAATTCACCCCTCCACTTT

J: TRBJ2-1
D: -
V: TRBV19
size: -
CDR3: CASSRLAGAGNEQFF
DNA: TGTGCCAGTAGTCGGTTGGCGGGGGCCGGGAATGAGCAGTTCTTC

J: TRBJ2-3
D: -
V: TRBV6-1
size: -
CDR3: CASSEPPGGTDTQYF
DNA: TGTGCCAGCAGTGAGCCCCCGGGGGGCACAGATACGCAGTATTTT

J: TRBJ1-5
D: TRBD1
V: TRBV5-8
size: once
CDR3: CASSGGQGQNSNQPQHF
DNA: TGTGCCAGCAGCGGCGGACAGGGCCAAAATAGCAATCAGCCCCAGCATTTT

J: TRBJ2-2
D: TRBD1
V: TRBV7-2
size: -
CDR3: CASSLLTGNPGELFF
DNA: TGTGCCAGCAGCCTCTTGACAGGGAACCCCGGGGAGCTGTTTTTT

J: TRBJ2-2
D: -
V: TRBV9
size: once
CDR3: CASSPMGGPRTAGELFF
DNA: TGTGCCAGCAGCCCCATGGGGGGGCCCCGTACCGCCGGGGAGCTGTTTTTT

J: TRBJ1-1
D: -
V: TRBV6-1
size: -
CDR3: CASWGENTEAFF
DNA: TGTGCCAGCTGGGGGGAGAACACTGAAGCTTTCTTT

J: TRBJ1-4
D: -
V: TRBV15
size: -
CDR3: CATRKGEEKLFF
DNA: TGTGCCACCAGAAAGGGGGAGGAAAAACTGTTTTTT

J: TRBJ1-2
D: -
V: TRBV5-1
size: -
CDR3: CASSGAYGYTF
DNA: TGCGCCAGTTCCGGTGCCTATGGCTACACCTTC

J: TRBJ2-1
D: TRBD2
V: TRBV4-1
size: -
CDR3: CASSPLTSGGKFF
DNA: TGCGCCAGCAGCCCGCTGACTTCGGGGGGAAAGTTCTTC

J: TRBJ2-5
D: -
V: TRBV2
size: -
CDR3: CASDLNRGETQYF
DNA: TGTGCCAGCGATCTCAACCGGGGGGAGACCCAGTACTTC

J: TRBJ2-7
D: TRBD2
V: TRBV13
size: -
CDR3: CASSREGGVGYEQYF
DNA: TGTGCCAGCAGCCGGGAGGGGGGAGTCGGCTACGAGCAGTACTTC

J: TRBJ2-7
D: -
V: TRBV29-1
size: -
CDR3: CSVEKDGLAYEQYF
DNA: TGCAGCGTTGAAAAGGACGGACTTGCGTACGAGCAGTACTTC

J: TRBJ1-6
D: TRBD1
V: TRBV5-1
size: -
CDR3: CASSWTGEESPLHF
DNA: TGCGCCAGCAGTTGGACAGGGGAAGAATCACCCCTCCACTTT

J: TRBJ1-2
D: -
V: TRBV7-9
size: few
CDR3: CASSSDTSLFRYGYTF
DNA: TGTGCCAGCAGCTCGGACACCTCCCTTTTTCGCTATGGCTACACCTTC

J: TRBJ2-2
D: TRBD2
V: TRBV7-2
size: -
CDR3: CASTLAGGRTGELFF
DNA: TGTGCCAGCACCCTAGCGGGGGGGCGGACCGGGGAGCTGTTTTTT

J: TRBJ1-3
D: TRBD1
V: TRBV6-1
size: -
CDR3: CASSRDRGRNTIYF
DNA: TGTGCCAGCAGCCGGGACAGGGGACGCAACACCATATATTTT

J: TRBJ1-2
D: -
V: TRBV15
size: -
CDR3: CATREGGVNYGYTF
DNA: TGTGCCACACGAGAGGGGGGGGTTAACTATGGCTACACCTTC

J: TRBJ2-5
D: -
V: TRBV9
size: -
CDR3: CASSVAPEGAQYF
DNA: TGTGCCAGCAGCGTAGCCCCCGAGGGAGCCCAGTACTTC

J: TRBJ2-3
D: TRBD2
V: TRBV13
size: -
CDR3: CASSLRLAGGVDTQYF
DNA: TGTGCCAGCAGCCTCCGGCTAGCGGGGGGCGTGGATACGCAGTATTTT

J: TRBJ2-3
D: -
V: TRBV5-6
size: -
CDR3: CASSLGEDTQYF
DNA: TGTGCCAGCAGCTTGGGAGAAGATACGCAGTATTTT

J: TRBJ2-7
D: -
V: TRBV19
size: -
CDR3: CASSPAGPGGNYEQYF
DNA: TGTGCCAGTAGTCCCGCGGGACCGGGCGGGAACTACGAGCAGTACTTC

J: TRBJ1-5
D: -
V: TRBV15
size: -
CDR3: CATSLGRNNQPQHF
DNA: TGTGCCACCAGCTTGGGCAGAAACAATCAGCCCCAGCATTTT